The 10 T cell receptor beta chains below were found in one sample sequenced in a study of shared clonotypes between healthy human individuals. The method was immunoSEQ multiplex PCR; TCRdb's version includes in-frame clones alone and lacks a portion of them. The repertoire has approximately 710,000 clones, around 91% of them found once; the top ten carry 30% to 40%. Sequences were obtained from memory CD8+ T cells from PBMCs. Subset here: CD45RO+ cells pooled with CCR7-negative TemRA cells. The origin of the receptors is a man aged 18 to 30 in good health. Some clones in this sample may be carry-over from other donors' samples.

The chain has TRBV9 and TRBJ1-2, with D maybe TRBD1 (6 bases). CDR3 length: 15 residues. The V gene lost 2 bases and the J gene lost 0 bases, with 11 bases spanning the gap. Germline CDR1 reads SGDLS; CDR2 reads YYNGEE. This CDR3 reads CASSVGGPPNYGYTF. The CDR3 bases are TGTGCCAGCAGCGTTGGGGGGCCCCCTAACTATGGCTACACCTTC. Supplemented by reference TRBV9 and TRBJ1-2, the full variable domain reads DSGVTQTPKHLITATGQRVTLRCSPRSGDLSVYWYQQSLDQGLQFLIQYYNGEERAKGNILERFSAQQFPDLHSELNLSSLELGDSALYFCASSVGGPPNYGYTFGSGTRLTVV.

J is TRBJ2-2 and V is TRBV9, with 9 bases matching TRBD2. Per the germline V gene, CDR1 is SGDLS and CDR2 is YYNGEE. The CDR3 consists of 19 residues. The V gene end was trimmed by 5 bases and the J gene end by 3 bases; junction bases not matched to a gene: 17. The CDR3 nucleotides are TGTGCCAGCAGGTTTTCCGTGGATCCCTTAGCGGGGGACACCGGGGAGCTGTTTTTT. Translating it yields CASRFSVDPLAGDTGELFF.

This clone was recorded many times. The CDR3, as DNA: TGTGCCAGCAGCGTAGACAGCACCATATTCCTATCCGGCTACACCTTC. Translated: CASSVDSTIFLSGYTF. This chain uses TRBV9 with TRBJ1-2; D is undetermined. Trimming took off 0 bases at V and 8 bases at J, with 20 bases between the two ends. The CDR3 has 16 residues. CDR1 and CDR2 from the germline V gene are SGDLS and YYNGEE.

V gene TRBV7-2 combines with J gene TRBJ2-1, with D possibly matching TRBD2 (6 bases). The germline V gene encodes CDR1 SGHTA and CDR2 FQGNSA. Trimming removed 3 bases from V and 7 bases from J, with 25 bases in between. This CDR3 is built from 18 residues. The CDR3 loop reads CASSFTEGRAVIWNEQFF. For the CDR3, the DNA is TGTGCCAGCAGCTTTACGGAGGGAAGGGCGGTAATTTGGAATGAGCAGTTCTTC.

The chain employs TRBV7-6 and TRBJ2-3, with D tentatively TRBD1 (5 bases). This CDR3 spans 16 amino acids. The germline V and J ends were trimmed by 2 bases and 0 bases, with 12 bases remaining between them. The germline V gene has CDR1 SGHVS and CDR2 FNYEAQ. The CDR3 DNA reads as TGTGCCAGCAGCTTAATCGCAGGGTATAGCACAGATACGCAGTATTTT. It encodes CASSLIAGYSTDTQYF.

CDR3 nucleotides: TGCAGCGTCCTGGGGGGATCGGTTCCTTACCAAGAGACCCAGTACTTC. The encoded protein is CSVLGGSVPYQETQYF. This chain connects TRBV29-1 to TRBJ2-5; weak D call: TRBD2 (6 bases). Germline CDR1 and CDR2: SQVTM and ANQGSEA. CDR3 size: 16 residues. Trimming pared 6 bases from V and 0 bases from J, leaving 20 bases between.

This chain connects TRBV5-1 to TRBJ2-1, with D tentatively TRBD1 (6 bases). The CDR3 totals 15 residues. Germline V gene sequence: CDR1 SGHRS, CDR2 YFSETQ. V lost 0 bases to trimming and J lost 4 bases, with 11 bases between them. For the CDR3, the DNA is TGCGCCAGCAGCTTGGGAAAGGGGGAATACAATGAGCAGTTCTTC. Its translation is CASSLGKGEYNEQFF. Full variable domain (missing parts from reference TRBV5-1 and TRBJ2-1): KAGVTQTPRYLIKTRGQQVTLSCSPISGHRSVSWYQQTPGQGLQFLFEYFSETQRNKGNFPGRFSGRQFSNSRSEMNVSTLELGDSALYLCASSLGKGEYNEQFFGPGTRLTVL.

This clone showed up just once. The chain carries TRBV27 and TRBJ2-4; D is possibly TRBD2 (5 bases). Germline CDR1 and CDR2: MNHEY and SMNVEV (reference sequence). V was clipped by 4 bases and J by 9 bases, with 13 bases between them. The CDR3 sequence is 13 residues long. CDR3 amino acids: CASSSDYIGIQYF. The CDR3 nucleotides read TGTGCCAGCAGTTCCGACTATATCGGCATTCAGTACTTC.

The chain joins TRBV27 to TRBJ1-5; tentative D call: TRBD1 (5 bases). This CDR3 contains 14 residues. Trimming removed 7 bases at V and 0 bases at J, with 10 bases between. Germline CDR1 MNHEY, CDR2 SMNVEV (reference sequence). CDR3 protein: CASTPGGSNQPQHF. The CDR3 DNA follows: TGTGCCAGCACCCCCGGGGGTAGCAATCAGCCCCAGCATTTT.

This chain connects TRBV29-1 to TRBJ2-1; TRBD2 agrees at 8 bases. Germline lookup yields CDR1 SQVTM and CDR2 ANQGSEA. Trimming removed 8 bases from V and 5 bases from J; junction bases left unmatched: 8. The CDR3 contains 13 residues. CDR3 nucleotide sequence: TGCAGCACGGGAGGGACACCCAACAATGAGCAGTTCTTC. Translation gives CSTGGTPNNEQFF.